The entry that follows covers one T cell receptor beta chain sequence. The antigen is not known. Other DNA sequences in this specimen translate into the identical CDR3. The sample originates from a study of shared clonotypes between healthy human individuals. Broader study findings: Relative to clonotypes present in all four donors, those not shared had lower generation probabilities. Read depth was anticipated to influence clonotype sharing among donors. The low donor count limited represented genetic and exposure-history diversity.

CDR1 is MDHEN and CDR2 is SYDVKM in the germline V gene. This CDR3 has 12 residues. V was clipped by 6 bases and J by 5 bases, with 9 bases between them. Repertoires were generated with immunoSEQ multiplex PCR, while TCRdb's copy carries only in-frame clones and drops some. The table has 2.3 million or so clones, approximately 93% seen once. The sequencing input was naive CD4+ T cells from PBMCs. This sample's subset: CD45RA+ positively selected. V and J are TRBV28 and TRBJ2-3; the D is unclear. This receptor was identified in a man aged 18 to 35 in good health. Some clones in this sample may be carry-over from other donors' samples. The CDR3 protein is CASSLARDTQYF. Here the CDR3 DNA reads TGTGCCAGCAGCTTGGCCAGAGATACGCAGTATTTT.